The 10 T cell receptor beta chains listed next were all sequenced from one sample in a study of cytomegalovirus exposure and HLA in healthy donors. Sequencing used immunoSEQ multiplex PCR; TCRdb keeps in-frame clones, though not all of them. The sample includes 150,000 to 200,000 clones, 84% of them seen just once. The sequenced sample consisted of PBMCs. Source of these receptors: a man aged 18 to 30 in good health and CMV-seropositive.

The chain recombines TRBV19 with TRBJ2-1; no clear D gene. V lost 2 bases to trimming and J lost 2 bases, with 16 bases between them. CDR3 length: 17 residues. From germline, CDR1 is LNHDA and CDR2 SQIVND (reference sequence). CDR3 coding DNA: TGTGCCAGTAGTATATCCGATCCCCTAACCACCTACAATGAGCAGTTCTTC. This encodes CASSISDPLTTYNEQFF.

This chain connects TRBV29-1 to TRBJ2-3, with TRBD1 matching over 8 bases. CDR3 length: 15 amino acids. V was clipped by 6 bases and J by 3 bases; unmatched bases: 11. Germline CDR1 reads SQVTM; CDR2 reads ANQGSEA. The CDR3 nucleotides read TGCAGCGTCGACCCCGGGACAGGTGGTACAGATACGCAGTATTTT. Translating it yields CSVDPGTGGTDTQYF.

The chain joins TRBV5-4 to TRBJ1-1; no definite D call. V lost 4 bases and J 4 bases, leaving 17 bases between the germline ends. This CDR3 is 15 amino acids long. Germline CDR1 and CDR2: SGHNT and YYREEE (reference sequence). The CDR3 sequence: CASSHSGFGGTEAFF. The CDR3 DNA sequence: TGTGCCAGCAGCCATAGCGGATTTGGCGGCACTGAAGCTTTCTTT.

The chain uses TRBV7-9 and TRBJ2-5; 8 nucleotides align to TRBD1. J was trimmed by 0 bases and V by 6 bases; bases with no gene match: 0. The CDR3 contains 13 residues. Germline loops: CDR1 SEHNR, CDR2 FQNEAQ (reference sequence). Written as DNA, the CDR3 is TGTGCCAGCAGGGACAGGGACCAAGAGACCCAGTACTTC. Residues: CASRDRDQETQYF.

J is TRBJ2-1 and V is TRBV4-2; possibly TRBD2 for D (6 bases). The CDR3 runs to 13 residues. The germline gives CDR1 LGHNA, CDR2 YNFKEQ. With 4 bases removed from V and 6 bases from J, the gap between germline ends came to 10 bases. In DNA form, the CDR3 reads TGTGCCAGCAGCCCCCGACTAGGCAATGAGCAGTTCTTC. Its translation is CASSPRLGNEQFF.

V usage is TRBV28 and J usage is TRBJ1-2; possible D gene TRBD1, 5 bases. CDR1 and CDR2 from the germline V gene are MDHEN and SYDVKM. The V end lost 5 bases, the J end lost 1 base, and 11 bases lay between the germline ends. This CDR3 comprises 14 residues. This chain's CDR3 is CASSRDSLNYGYTF. The CDR3 nucleotides are TGTGCCAGCAGTCGAGACAGCCTTAACTATGGCTACACCTTC.

The sample holds one count of this clone. The J gene is TRBJ2-3, the V gene TRBV27; 13 bases map to TRBD2. The CDR3 runs 19 residues. The trim removed 5 bases at V and 3 bases at J, leaving 14 bases unmatched. The germline gives CDR1 MNHEY, CDR2 SMNVEV (reference sequence). The CDR3 DNA reads as TGTGCCAGCAGTCAATTGGGACTAGCGGGACTTCGGGAAACAGATACGCAGTATTTT. Protein product: CASSQLGLAGLRETDTQYF.

Written as DNA, the CDR3 is TGTGCCAGTAGTCGGACTAGCGGGACTGAAGAGACCCAGTACTTC. Protein product: CASSRTSGTEETQYF. This chain joins TRBV19 and TRBJ2-5; 12 bases fit TRBD2. The germline V gene has CDR1 LNHDA and CDR2 SQIVND (reference sequence). The CDR3 covers 15 residues. The V gene end was trimmed by 5 bases and the J gene end by 3 bases; junction bases not matched to a gene: 4.

The genes are TRBV9 and TRBJ2-1, with TRBD2 matching 7 bases. Trimming cost V 0 bases and J 2 bases; bases outside gene matches: 11. This CDR3 contains 18 residues. Germline V gives CDR1 SGDLS, CDR2 YYNGEE. CDR3 residues: CASSVDASGGLTYNEQFF. The CDR3 DNA reads TGTGCCAGCAGCGTAGATGCTAGCGGCGGCCTCACCTACAATGAGCAGTTCTTC.

The V call is TRBV25-1, the J call TRBJ2-1; no definite D call. Trimming shortened V by 4 bases and J by 2 bases, and 9 bases separated the two germline ends. This CDR3 has 14 amino acids. Germline lookup yields CDR1 MGHDK and CDR2 SYGVNS. CDR3 sequence (DNA): TGTGCCAGCAGTGTTCTCGCAGCCTACAATGAGCAGTTCTTC. This sequence encodes CASSVLAAYNEQFF.